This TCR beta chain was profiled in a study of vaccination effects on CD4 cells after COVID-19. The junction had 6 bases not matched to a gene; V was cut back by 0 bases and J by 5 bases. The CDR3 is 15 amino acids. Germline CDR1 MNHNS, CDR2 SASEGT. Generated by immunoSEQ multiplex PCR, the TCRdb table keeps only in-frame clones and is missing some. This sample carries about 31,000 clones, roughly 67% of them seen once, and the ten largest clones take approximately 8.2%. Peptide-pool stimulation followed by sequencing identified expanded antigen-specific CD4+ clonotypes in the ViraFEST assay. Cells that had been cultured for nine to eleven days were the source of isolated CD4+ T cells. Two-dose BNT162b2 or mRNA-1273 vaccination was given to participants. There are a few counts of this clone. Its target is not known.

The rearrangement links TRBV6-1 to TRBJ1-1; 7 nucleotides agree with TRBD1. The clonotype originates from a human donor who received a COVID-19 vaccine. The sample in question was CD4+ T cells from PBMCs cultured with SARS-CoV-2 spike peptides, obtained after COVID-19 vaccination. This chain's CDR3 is CASSEASTGRTEAFF. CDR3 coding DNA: TGTGCCAGCAGTGAAGCTTCGACAGGGAGAACTGAAGCTTTCTTT.